This T cell receptor (beta chain) was captured by sequencing in a study of cytomegalovirus exposure and HLA in healthy donors. Study-level results: Diagnosis of cytomegalovirus status made by the classifier reportedly showed high specificity and sensitivity. The study reported that TCR beta sequences accurately predicted HLA-A and HLA-B alleles in most subjects.

PCR used 60 Vbeta primers and 13 Jbeta primers. Some clones are missing from TCRdb's copy, which holds only in-frame ones; the method was immunoSEQ multiplex PCR. The sample holds around 120,000 clones, around 81% seen once. Donors counted as nominally healthy when sampled, yet unrecorded immune exposures were likely. V was clipped by 8 bases and J by 11 bases, with 22 bases between them. CDR1 KGHSH and CDR2 LQKENI come from the germline V gene. This CDR3 region has 14 residues. Concerning this clone: Its antigen is as yet unknown.

The V and J genes are TRBV18 and TRBJ1-5, with a tentative D call TRBD1 (5 bases). This clonotype was obtained from a man between 18 and 35 years old in good health and CMV-seronegative. Material: PBMCs. DNA of the CDR3: TGTGCCAGCCAAACCGCCCCTGCGGACACGACCCAGCATTTT. It translates to CASQTAPADTTQHF.